This TCR beta chain was sequenced during a study of CD8+ T cells in alopecia areata. Study summary: It was oral tofacitinib, at 5 to 10 mg twice daily, that treated patients received.

Researchers gathered lesional scalp punch biopsies and peripheral blood from patients with alopecia areata. V dropped 2 bases and J dropped 6 bases, with 17 bases sitting between them. CDR3 length equals 16 residues. Germline values: CDR1 SEHNR, CDR2 FQNEAQ (reference sequence). cDNA serving as the sequencing template came from extracted, reverse transcribed RNA. Assay used: immunoSEQ multiplex PCR; TCRdb lists only in-frame clones, some missing. The sample holds some 12,000 clones, 60% seen once. The rearrangement links TRBV7-9 to TRBJ2-1, with D possibly matching TRBD2 (6 bases). This clonotype originated in a human donor with alopecia areata. The sample comprised skin. CDR3 bases: TGTGCCAGCAGCTTAACACTGGGGGGTTACGCCAATGAGCAGTTCTTC. Translated: CASSLTLGGYANEQFF.